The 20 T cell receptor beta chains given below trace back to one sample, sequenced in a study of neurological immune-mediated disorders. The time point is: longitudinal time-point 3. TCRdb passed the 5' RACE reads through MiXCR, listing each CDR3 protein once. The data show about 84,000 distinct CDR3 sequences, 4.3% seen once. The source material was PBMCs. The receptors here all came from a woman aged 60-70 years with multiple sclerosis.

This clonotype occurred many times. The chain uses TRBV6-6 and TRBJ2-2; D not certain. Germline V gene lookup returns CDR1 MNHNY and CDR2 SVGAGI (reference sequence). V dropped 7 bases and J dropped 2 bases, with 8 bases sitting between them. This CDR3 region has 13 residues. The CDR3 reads CASTGINTGELFF. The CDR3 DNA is TGTGCCAGCACTGGAATCAACACCGGGGAGCTGTTTTTT.

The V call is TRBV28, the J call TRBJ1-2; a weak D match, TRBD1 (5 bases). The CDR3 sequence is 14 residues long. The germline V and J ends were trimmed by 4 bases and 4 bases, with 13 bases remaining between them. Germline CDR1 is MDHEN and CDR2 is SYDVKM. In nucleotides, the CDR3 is TGTGCCAGCAGTTCGGGACGGGGGTTCTATGGCTACACCTTC. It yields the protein CASSSGRGFYGYTF.

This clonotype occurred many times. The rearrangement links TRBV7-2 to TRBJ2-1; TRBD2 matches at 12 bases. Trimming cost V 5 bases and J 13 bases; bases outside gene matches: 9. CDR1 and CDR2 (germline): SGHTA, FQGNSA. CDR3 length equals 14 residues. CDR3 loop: CASSMGLAGTPQFF. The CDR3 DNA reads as TGTGCCAGCAGCATGGGACTAGCGGGCACACCCCAGTTCTTC. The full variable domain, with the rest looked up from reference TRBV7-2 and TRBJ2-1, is GAGVSQSPSNKVTEKGKDVELRCDPISGHTALYWYRQSLGQGLEFLIYFQGNSAPDKSGLPSDRFSAERTGGSVSTLTIQRTQQEDSAVYLCASSMGLAGTPQFFGPGTRLTVL.

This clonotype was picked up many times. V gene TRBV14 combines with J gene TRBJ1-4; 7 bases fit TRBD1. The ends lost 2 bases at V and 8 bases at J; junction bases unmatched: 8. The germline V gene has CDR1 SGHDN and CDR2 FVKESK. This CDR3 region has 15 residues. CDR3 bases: TGTGCCAGCAGCCAACAGAGGGGGCTGAGAGAAAAACTGTTTTTT. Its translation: CASSQQRGLREKLFF.

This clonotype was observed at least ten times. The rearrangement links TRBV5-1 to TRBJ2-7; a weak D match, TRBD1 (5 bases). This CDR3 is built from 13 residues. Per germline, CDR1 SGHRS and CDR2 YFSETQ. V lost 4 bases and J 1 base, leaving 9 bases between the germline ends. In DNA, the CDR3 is TGCGCCAGCAGCGGGGCAGGGTCCTACGAGCAGTACTTC. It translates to CASSGAGSYEQYF.

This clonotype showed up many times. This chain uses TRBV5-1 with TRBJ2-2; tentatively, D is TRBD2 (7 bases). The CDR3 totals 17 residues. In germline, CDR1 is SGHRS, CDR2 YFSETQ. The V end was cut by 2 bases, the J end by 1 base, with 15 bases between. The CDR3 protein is CASSFQQGGGNTGELFF. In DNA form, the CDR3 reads TGCGCCAGCAGCTTTCAACAGGGAGGGGGGAACACCGGGGAGCTGTTTTTT.

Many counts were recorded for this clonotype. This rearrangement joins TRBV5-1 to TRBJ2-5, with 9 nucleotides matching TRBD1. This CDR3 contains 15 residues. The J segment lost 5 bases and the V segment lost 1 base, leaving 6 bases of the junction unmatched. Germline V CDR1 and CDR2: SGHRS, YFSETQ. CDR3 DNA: TGCGCCAGCAGCTTGCCCAACAGGGGGCGGGAGACCCAGTACTTC. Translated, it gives CASSLPNRGRETQYF.

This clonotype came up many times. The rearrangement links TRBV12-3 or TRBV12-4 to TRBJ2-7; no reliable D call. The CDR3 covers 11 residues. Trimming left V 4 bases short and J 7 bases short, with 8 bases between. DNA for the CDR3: TGTGCCAGCAGTTCCGCGTCGGAGCAGTACTTC. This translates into CASSSASEQYF.

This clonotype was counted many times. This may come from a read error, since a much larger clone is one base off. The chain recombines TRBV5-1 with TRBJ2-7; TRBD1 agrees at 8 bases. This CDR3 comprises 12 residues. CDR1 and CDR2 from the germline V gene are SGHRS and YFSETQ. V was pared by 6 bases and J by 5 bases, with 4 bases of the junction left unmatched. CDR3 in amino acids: CASTDRANEQYF. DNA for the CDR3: TGCGCCAGCACGGACAGGGCCAACGAGCAGTACTTC.

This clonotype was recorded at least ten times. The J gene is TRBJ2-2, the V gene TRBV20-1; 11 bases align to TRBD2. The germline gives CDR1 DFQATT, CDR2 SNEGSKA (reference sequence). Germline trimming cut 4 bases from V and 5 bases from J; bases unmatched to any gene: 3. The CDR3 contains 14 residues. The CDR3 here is CSAISGGATGELFF. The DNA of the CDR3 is TGCAGTGCTATTAGCGGGGGGGCAACCGGGGAGCTGTTTTTT.

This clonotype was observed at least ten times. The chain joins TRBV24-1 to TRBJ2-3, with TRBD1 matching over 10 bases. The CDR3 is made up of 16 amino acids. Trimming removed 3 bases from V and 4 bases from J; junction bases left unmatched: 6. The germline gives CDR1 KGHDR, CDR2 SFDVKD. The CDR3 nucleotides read TGTGCCACCAGTGATCCGCCGGGACAGGGGCCAGATACGCAGTATTTT. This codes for CATSDPPGQGPDTQYF.

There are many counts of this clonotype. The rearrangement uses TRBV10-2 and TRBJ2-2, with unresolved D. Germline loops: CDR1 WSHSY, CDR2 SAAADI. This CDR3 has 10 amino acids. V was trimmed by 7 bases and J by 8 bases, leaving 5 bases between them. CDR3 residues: CASTSGELFF. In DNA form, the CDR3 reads TGCGCCAGCACCTCTGGGGAGCTGTTTTTT.

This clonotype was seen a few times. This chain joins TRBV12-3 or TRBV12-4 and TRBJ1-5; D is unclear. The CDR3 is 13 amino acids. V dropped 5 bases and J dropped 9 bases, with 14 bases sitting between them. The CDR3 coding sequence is TGTGCCAGCAGTCTAGGAGGTGGTTGGCCCCAGCATTTT. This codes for CASSLGGGWPQHF.

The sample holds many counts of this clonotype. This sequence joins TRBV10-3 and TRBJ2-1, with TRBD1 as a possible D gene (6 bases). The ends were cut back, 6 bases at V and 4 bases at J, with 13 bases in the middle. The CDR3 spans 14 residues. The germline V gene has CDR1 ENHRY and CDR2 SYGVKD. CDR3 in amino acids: CAIRGGGSYNEQFF. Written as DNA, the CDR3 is TGTGCCATCAGAGGGGGTGGTTCTTACAATGAGCAGTTCTTC.

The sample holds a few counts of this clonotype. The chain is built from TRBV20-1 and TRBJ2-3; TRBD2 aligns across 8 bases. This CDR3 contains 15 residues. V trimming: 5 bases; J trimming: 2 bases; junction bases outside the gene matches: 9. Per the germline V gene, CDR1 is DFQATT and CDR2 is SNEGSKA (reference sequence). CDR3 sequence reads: CSAALQRGITDTQYF. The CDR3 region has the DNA TGCAGTGCTGCCCTCCAGCGGGGGATCACAGATACGCAGTATTTT.

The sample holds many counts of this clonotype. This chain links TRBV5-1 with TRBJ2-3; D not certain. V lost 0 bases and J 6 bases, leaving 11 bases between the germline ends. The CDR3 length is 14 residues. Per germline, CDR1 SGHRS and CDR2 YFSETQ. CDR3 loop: CASSLALLTDTQYF. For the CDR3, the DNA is TGCGCCAGCAGCTTGGCTCTATTGACGGATACGCAGTATTTT.

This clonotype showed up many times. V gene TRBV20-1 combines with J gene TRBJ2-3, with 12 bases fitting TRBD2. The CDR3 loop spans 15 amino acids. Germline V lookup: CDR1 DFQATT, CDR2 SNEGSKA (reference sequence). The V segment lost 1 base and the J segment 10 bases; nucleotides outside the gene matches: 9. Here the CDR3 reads CSARGSSGGARAQYF. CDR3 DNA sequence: TGCAGTGCTAGAGGCTCTAGCGGGGGGGCCCGGGCGCAGTATTTT.

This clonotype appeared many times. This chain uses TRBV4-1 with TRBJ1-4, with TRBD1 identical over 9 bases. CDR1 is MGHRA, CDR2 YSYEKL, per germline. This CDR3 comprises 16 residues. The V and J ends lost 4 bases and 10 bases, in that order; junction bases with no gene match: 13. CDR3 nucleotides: TGCGCCAGCAGCCCCCAAGAGCGGACAGGGGACGGAAAACTGTTTTTT. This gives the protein CASSPQERTGDGKLFF.

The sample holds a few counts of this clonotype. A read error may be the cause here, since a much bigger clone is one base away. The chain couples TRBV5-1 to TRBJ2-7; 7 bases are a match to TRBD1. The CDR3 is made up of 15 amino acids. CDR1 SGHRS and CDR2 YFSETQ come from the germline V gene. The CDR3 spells CASSLAIQGVNEKYF. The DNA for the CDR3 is TGCGCCAGCAGCTTGGCGATTCAGGGGGTCAACGAGAAGTACTTC.

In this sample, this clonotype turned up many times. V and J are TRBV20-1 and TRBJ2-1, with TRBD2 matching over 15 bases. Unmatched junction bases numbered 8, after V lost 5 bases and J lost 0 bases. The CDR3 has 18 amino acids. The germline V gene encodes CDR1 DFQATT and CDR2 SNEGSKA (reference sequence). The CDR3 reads CSAAGLAGGLSSYNEQFF. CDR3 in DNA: TGCAGTGCTGCGGGACTAGCGGGGGGTCTGAGCTCCTACAATGAGCAGTTCTTC.